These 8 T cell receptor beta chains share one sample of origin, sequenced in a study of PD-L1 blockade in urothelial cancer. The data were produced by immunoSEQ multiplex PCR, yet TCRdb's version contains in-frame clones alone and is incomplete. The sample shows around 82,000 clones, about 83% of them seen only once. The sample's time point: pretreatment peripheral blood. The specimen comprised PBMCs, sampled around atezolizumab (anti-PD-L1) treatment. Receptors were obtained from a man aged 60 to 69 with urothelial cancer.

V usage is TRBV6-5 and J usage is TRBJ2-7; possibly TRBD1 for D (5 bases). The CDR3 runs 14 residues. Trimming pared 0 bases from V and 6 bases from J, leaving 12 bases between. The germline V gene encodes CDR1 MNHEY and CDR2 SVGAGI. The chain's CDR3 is CASSYSLRGSEQYF. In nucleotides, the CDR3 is TGTGCCAGCAGTTACTCACTTAGGGGAAGCGAGCAGTACTTC.

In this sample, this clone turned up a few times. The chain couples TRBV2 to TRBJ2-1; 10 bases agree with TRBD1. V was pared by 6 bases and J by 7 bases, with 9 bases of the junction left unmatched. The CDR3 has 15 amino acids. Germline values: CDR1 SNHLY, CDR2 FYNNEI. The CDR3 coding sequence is TGTGCCAGCAGAATCGGGACAGGGGTATCTAATGAGCAGTTCTTC. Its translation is CASRIGTGVSNEQFF.

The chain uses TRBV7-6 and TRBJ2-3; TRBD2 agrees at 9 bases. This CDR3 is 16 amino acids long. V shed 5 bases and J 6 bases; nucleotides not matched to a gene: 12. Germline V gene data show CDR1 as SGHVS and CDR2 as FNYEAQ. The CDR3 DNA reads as TGTGCCAGCAGCCCCACTGCGGGGGGGACCCGGGATACGCAGTATTTT. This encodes CASSPTAGGTRDTQYF.

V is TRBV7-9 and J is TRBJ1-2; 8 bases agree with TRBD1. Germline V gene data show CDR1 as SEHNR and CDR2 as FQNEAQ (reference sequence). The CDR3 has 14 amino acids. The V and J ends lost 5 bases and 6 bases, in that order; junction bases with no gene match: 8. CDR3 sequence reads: CASSQGAGTDGYTF. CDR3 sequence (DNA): TGTGCCAGCAGCCAGGGGGCAGGGACGGATGGCTACACCTTC. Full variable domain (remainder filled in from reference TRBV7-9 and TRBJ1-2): DTGVSQNPRHKITKRGQNVTFRCDPISEHNRLYWYRQTLGQGPEFLTYFQNEAQLEKSRLLSDRFSAERPKGSFSTLEIQRTEQGDSAMYLCASSQGAGTDGYTFGSGTRLTVV.

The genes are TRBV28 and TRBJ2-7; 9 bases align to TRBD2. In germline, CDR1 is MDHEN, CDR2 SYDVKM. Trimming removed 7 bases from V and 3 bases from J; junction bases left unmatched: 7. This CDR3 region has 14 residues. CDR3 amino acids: CASNLSGGDYEQYF. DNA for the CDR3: TGTGCCAGCAACCTTAGCGGGGGAGACTACGAGCAGTACTTC.

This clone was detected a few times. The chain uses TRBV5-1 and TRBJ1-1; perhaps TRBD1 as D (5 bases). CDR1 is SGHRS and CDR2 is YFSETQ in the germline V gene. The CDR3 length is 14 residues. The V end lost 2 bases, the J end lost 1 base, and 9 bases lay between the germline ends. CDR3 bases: TGCGCCAGCAGCTTCAGGGTTGAGAACACTGAAGCTTTCTTT. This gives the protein CASSFRVENTEAFF.

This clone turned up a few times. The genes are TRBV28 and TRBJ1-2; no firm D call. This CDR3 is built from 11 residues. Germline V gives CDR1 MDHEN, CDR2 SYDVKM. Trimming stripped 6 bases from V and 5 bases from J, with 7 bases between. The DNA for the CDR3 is TGTGCCAGCAGGAGGGAATATGGCTACACCTTC. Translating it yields CASRREYGYTF.

CDR3: CASSSGLEVQYF. The CDR3 DNA is TGTGCCAGCAGTTCGGGACTAGAGGTGCAGTATTTT. The chain joins TRBV6-5 to TRBJ2-3; TRBD2 agrees at 8 bases. Germline CDR1 and CDR2: MNHEY and SVGAGI. The CDR3 extends over 12 amino acids. V lost 4 bases, J lost 11 bases, and 5 bases stayed unmatched.